This TCR beta chain was recovered during a study of blood T cell repertoires in COVID-19. Study details: The United States, Italy and Spain were the sources of the acute and convalescent COVID-19 samples. The analysed material was cDNA or gDNA that came from T cells, B-cell-depleted T cells, or PBMCs.

In the study's own analysis: Nucleated cell counts were estimated from reference gene primer amplification. The protocol was immunoSEQ multiplex PCR, while the TCRdb copy is restricted to in-frame clones and leaves out a portion. The V and J calls and clone size were taken over from that table, and D and trimming were inferred from the DNA. This sample yields roughly 150,000 clones, of which approximately 78% are seen a single time; 15% belongs to the top ten. The CDR3 is 12 residues long. V was pared by 6 bases and J by 6 bases, with 3 bases of the junction left unmatched. CDR1 MNHEY and CDR2 SVGAGI come from the germline V gene. This clone is a singleton in its sample. Other DNA sequences in this sample translate to the same CDR3.

This sequence was found in a human donor with acute or convalescent COVID-19. The donor label of this sample is uncertain. This rearrangement joins TRBV6-5 to TRBJ1-1; 8 bases agree with TRBD1. Specimen: peripheral blood. CDR3 nucleotides: TGTGCCAGCAGGCAGACAGGGGCTGAAGCTTTCTTT. This encodes CASRQTGAEAFF.